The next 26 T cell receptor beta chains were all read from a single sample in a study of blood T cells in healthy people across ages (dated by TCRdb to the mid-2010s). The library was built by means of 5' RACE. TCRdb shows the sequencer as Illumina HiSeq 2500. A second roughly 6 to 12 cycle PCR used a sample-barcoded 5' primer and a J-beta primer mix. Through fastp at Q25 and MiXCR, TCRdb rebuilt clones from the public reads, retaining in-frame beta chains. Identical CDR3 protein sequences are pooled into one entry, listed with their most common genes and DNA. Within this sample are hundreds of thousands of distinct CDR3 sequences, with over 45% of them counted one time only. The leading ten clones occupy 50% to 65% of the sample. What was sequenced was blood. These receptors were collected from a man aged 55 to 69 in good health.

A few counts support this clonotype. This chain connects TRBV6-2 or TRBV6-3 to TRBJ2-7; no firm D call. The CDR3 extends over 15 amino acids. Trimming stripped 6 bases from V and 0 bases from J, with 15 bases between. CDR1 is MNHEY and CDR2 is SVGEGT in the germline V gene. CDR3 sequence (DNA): TGTGCCAGCAGAAAATCGACCAGGAGCTCCTACGAGCAGTACTTC. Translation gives CASRKSTRSSYEQYF.

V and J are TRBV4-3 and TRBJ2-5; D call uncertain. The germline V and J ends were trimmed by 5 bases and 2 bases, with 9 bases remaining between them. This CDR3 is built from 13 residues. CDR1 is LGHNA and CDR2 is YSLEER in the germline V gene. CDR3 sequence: CASSETLQETQYF. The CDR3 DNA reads TGCGCCAGCAGCGAAACGTTACAAGAGACCCAGTACTTC.

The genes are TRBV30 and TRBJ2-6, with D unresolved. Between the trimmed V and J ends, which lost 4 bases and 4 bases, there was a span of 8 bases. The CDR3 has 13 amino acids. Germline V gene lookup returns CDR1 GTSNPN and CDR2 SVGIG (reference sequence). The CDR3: CAWKVQGANVLTF. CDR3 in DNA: TGTGCCTGGAAGGTGCAAGGGGCCAACGTCCTGACTTTC.

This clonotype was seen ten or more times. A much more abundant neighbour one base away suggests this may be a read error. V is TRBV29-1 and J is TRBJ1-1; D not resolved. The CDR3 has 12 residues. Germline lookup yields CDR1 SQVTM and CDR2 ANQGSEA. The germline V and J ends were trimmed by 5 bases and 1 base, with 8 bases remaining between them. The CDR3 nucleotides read TGCAGCGTTCGAGTCACGAACACTGAAGCTTTCTTT. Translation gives CSVRVTNTEAFF.

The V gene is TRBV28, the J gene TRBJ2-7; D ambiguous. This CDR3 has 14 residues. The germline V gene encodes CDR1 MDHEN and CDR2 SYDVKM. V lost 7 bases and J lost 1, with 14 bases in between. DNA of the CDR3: TGTGCCAGCATGGGGTGGGTGGGGTCCTACGAGCAGTACTTC. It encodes CASMGWVGSYEQYF.

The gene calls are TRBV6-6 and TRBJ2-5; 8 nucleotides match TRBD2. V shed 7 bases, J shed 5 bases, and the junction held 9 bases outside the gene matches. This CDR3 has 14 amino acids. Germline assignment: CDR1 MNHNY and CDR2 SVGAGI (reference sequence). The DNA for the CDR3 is TGTGCCAGCATCAGAGGCGGGGGGCGGGAGACCCAGTACTTC. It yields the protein CASIRGGGRETQYF.

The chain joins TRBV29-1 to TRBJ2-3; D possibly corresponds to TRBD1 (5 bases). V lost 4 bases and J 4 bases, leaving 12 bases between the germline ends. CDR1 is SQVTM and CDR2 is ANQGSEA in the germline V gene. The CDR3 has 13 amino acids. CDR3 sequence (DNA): TGCAGCGTTGTTCAGGGTAGGGCAGATACGCAGTATTTT. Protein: CSVVQGRADTQYF.

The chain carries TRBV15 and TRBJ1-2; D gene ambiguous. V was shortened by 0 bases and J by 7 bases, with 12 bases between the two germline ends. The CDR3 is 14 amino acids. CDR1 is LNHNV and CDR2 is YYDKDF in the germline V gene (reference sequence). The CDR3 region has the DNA TGTGCCACCAGCAGAGATAACGAGCGCGGTGGCTACACCTTC. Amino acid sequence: CATSRDNERGGYTF.

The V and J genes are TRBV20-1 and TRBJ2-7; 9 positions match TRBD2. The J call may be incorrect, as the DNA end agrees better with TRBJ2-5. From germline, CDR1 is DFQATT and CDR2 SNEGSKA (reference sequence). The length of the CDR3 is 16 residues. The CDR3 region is CSARPPNLAGKETQYF. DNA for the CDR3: TGCAGTGCTAGACCTCCGAACCTAGCGGGAAAAGAGACCCAGTACTTC.

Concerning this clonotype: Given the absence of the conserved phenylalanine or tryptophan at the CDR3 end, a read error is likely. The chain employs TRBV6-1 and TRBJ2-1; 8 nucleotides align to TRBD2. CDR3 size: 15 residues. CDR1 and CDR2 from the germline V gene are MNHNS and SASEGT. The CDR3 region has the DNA TGTGCCAGCAGTGATATAGCGGGACCTTACAATGGGCAGTTCTAC. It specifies CASSDIAGPYNGQFY.

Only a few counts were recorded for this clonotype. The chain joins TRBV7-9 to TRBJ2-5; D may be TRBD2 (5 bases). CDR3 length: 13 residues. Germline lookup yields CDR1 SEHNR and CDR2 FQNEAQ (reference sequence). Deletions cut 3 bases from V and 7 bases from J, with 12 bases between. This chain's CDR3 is CASSFWEGGTQYF. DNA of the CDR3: TGTGCCAGCAGCTTTTGGGAAGGAGGGACCCAGTACTTC.

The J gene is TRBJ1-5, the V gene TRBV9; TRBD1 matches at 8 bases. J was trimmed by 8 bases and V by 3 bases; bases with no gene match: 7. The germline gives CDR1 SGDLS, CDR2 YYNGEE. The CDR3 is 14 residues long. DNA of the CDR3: TGTGCCAGCAGCGCAGGACAGGGTACAGAGCCCCAGCATTTT. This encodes CASSAGQGTEPQHF.

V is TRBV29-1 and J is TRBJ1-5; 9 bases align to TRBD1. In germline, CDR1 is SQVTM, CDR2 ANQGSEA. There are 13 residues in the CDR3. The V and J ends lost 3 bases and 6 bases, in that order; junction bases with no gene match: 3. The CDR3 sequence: CSVEQDRGQPQHF. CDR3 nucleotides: TGCAGCGTTGAGCAGGACAGGGGTCAGCCCCAGCATTTT.

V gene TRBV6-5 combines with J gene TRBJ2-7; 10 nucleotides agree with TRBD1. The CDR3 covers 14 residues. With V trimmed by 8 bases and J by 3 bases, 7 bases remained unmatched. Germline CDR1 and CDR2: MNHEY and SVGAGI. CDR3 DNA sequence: TGTGCCAGCCGGGACAGGGGAGTTGGCTACGAGCAGTACTTC. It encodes CASRDRGVGYEQYF.

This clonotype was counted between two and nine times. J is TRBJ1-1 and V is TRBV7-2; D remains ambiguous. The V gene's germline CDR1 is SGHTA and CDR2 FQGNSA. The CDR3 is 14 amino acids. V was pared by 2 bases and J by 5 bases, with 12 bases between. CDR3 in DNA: TGTGCCAGCAGCTTATTTAGGAGTGGGACTGAAGCTTTCTTT. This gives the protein CASSLFRSGTEAFF.

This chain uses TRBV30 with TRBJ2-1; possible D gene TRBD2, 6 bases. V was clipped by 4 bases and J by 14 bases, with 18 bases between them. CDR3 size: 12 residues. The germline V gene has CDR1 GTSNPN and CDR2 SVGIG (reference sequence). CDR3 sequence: CAWNVPRTNKFF. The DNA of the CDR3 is TGTGCCTGGAATGTACCAAGGACTAATAAGTTCTTC.

CDR3 sequence (DNA): TGTGCCAGCAGTTTAAGGGGCGGGCAGGGGAGCAAAAACATTCAGTACTTC. It specifies CASSLRGGQGSKNIQYF. The chain carries TRBV12-3 or TRBV12-4 and TRBJ2-4; D perhaps matches TRBD1 (6 bases). Trimming removed 2 bases at V and 3 bases at J, with 17 bases between. There are 17 residues in the CDR3.

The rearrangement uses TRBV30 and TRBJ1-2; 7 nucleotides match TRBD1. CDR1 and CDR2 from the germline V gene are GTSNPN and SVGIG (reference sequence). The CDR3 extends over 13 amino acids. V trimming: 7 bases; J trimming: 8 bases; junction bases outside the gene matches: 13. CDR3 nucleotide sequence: TGTGCCTATAAGAGGGGGACAGAGAAAGGCTACACCTTC. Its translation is CAYKRGTEKGYTF.

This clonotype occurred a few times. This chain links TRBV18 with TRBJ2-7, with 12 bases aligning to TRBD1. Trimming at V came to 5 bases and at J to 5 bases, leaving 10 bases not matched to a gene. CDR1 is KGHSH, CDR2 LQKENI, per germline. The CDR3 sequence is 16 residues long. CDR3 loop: CASSFPPGQGAHEQYF. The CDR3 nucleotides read TGTGCCAGCTCATTTCCTCCGGGACAGGGGGCCCACGAGCAGTACTTC.

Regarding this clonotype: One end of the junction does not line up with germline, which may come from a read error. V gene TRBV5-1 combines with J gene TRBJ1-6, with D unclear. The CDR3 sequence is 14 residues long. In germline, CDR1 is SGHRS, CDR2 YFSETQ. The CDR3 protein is CASSPGNINSPPHF. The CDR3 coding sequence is TGCGCCAGCAGCCCGGGGAACATAAATTCACCCCCCCACTTT.

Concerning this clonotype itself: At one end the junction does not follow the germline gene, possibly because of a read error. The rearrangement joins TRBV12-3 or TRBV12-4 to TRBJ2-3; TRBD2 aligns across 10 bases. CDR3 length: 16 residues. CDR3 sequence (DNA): TGTGCCAGCACCAAGGGACTAGCGACTAGCACAGCTACGCAGTATTTT. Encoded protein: CASTKGLATSTATQYF.

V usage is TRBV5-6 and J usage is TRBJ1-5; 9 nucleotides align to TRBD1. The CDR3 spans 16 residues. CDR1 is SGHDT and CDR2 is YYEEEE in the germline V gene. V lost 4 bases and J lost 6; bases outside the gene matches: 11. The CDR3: CASSVYPGQGRQPQHF. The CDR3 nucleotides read TGTGCCAGCAGCGTATACCCGGGACAGGGTCGTCAGCCCCAGCATTTT.

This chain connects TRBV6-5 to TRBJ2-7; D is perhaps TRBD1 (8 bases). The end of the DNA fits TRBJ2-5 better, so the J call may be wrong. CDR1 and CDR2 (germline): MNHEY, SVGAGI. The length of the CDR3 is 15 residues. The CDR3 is CASSYSNRGGETQYF. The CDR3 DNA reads TGTGCCAGCAGTTACTCGAACAGGGGGGGAGAGACCCAGTACTTC.

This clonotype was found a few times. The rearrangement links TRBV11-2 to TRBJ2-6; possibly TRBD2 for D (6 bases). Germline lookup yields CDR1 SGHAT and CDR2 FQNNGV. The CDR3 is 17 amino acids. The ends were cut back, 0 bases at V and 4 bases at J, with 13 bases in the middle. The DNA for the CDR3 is TGTGCCAGCAGCTTAGATCTTGGGGGGTCCGGGGCCAACGTCCTGACTTTC. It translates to CASSLDLGGSGANVLTF.

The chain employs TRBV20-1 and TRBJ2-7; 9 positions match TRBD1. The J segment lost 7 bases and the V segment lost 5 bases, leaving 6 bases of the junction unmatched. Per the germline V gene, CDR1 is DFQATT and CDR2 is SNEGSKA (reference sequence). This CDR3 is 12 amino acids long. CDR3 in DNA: TGCAGTGCTGCCGGACAGGGGAATGAGCAGTACTTC. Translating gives CSAAGQGNEQYF.

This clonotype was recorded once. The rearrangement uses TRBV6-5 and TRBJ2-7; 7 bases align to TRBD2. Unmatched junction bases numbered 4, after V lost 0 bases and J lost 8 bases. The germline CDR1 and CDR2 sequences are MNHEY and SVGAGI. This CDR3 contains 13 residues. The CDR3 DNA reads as TGTGCCAGCAGTTACTCGACGGGGGGAAAGCAGTACTTC. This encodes CASSYSTGGKQYF.